This T cell receptor beta chain comes out of a study of identical twins. This clonotype was observed a handful of times. Its matching antigen is unknown. The cDNA had a unique molecular identifier and a template-switch universal primer site. Each CDR3 protein gets one entry after TCRdb re-called the 5' RACE reads with MiXCR. Of approximately 94,000 distinct CDR3 sequences listed, about 6.1% were seen once; the top ten hold 9.5% to 15%. Study results and caveats: Insertion counts were lower in abundant cord blood beta clonotypes, a trend that memory repertoires did not show. The authors noted that invariant MAIT and iNKT cells could partly confound zero-insertion analyses.

This clonotype was sampled from a woman in her 50s in good health. Sequences were obtained from memory T cells sorted from blood.

The CDR3 DNA follows: TGCGCCAGCAGACCGGGACAGGCATATGGCTACACCTTC. Its translation is CASRPGQAYGYTF. The rearrangement joins TRBV10-2 to TRBJ1-2, with 8 bases lining up with TRBD1. The CDR3 covers 13 residues. Germline CDR1 is WSHSY and CDR2 is SAAADI. Trimming took 6 bases from V and 5 from J; bases not matched to a gene: 5.